The entry below describes one TCR beta chain. Profiling relied on immunoSEQ multiplex PCR, and the TCRdb table lists in-frame clones only, not all of them. The sample holds under 250,000 clones, about four fifths seen once. The data stem from a study of blood T cell repertoires in COVID-19. For the study at large: From the United States, Italy and Spain came samples of acute and convalescent COVID-19. T cells, B-cell-depleted T cells, or PBMCs supplied cDNA or gDNA.

The CDR3 is 16 amino acids. Trimming took 4 bases from V and 9 from J; bases not matched to a gene: 8. Germline CDR1 SGDLS, CDR2 YYNGEE. V and J are TRBV9 and TRBJ2-3; 16 bases line up with TRBD2. Source material: PBMCs or T cells enriched from blood (not recorded which). The receptor was derived from a middle-aged woman who had been exposed to COVID-19. The CDR3 nucleotides are TGTGCCAGCAGCCCGGGACTAGCGGGGGGGCTGGGGACGCAGTATTTT. It encodes CASSPGLAGGLGTQYF.